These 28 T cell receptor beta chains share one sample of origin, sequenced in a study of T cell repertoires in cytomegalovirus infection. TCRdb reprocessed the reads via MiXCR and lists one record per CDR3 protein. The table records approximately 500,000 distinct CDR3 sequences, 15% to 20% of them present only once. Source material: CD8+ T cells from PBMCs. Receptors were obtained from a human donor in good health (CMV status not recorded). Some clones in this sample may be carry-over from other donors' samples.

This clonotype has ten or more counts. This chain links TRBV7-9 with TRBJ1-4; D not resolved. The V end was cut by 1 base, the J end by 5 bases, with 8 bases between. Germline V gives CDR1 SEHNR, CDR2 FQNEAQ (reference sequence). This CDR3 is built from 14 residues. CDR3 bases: TGTGCCAGCAGCTTAGAGGCACAGAATGAAAAACTGTTTTTT. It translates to CASSLEAQNEKLFF.

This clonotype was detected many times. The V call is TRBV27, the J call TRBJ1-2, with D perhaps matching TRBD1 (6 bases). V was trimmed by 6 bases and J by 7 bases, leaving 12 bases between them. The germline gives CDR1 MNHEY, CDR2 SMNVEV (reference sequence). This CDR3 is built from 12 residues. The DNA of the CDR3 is TGTGCCAGCAGGCGAAAGGGGGGTGGCTACACCTTC. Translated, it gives CASRRKGGGYTF.

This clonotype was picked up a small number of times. The CDR3: CATSAGGGYNEQFF. The CDR3 bases are TGTGCCACCAGTGCGGGGGGGGGCTACAATGAGCAGTTCTTC. The rearrangement links TRBV24-1 to TRBJ2-1, with TRBD2 identical over 8 bases. V lost 5 bases and J lost 3; bases outside the gene matches: 2. The CDR3 has 14 amino acids. Germline V lookup: CDR1 KGHDR, CDR2 SFDVKD.

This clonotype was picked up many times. This CDR3 reads CASSLRTNTGELFF. Here the CDR3 DNA reads TGTGCCAGCAGCTTAAGAACTAACACCGGGGAGCTGTTTTTT. The V gene is TRBV7-6, the J gene TRBJ2-2; the D is unclear. This CDR3 comprises 14 residues. The germline gives CDR1 SGHVS, CDR2 FNYEAQ. V was pared by 2 bases and J by 2 bases, with 6 bases between.

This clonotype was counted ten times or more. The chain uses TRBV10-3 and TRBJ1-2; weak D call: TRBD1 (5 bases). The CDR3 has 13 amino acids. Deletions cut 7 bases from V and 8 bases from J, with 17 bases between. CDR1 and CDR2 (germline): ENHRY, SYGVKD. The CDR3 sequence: CAINGGANAGYTF. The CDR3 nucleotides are TGTGCCATCAATGGGGGAGCAAACGCCGGCTACACCTTC.

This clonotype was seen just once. Here the CDR3 reads CSARVLAGVEYEQYF. CDR3 sequence (DNA): TGCAGTGCTAGAGTCCTAGCGGGAGTTGAGTACGAGCAGTACTTC. The rearrangement links TRBV20-1 to TRBJ2-7, with TRBD2 identical over 10 bases. This CDR3 has 15 amino acids. V shed 1 base, J shed 4 bases, and the junction held 7 bases outside the gene matches. Germline CDR1 DFQATT, CDR2 SNEGSKA (reference sequence).

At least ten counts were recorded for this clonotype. The CDR3 sequence is CASGPGPVYEQYF. CDR3 nucleotide sequence: TGTGCTAGTGGTCCCGGGCCCGTCTACGAGCAGTACTTC. The chain carries TRBV12-5 and TRBJ2-7; D is unresolved. Trimming removed 5 bases at V and 3 bases at J, with 11 bases between. This CDR3 contains 13 residues. Per germline, CDR1 LGHNT and CDR2 FRNRAP.

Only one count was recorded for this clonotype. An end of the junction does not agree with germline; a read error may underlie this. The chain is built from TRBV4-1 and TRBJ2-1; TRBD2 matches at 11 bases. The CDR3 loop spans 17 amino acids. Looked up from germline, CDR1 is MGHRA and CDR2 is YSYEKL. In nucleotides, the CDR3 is TGCGCCAGCAGCCAAGCCCAACTAGCGGGGGCCTACGATGAGCAGTTCTTC. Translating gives CASSQAQLAGAYDEQFF.

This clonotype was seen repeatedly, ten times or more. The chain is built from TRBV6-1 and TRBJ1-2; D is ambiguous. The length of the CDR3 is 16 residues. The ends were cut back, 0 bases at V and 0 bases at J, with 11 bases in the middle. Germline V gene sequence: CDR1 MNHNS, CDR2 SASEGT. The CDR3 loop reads CASSEAVALSNYGYTF. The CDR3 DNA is TGTGCCAGCAGTGAAGCGGTGGCTCTTTCTAACTATGGCTACACCTTC.

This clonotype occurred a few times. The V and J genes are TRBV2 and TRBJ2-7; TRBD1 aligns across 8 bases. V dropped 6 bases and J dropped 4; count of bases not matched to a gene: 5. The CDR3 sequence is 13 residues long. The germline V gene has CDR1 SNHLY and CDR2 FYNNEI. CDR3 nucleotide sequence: TGTGCCAGCAGGACAGGGGAAGGATACGAGCAGTACTTC. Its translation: CASRTGEGYEQYF.

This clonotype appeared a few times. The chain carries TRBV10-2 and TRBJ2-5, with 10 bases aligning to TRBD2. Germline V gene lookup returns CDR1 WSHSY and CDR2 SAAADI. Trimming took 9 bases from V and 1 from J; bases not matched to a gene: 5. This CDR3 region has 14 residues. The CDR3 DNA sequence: TGCGCCAGTAAACTAGCGGGGAGCCAAGAGACCCAGTACTTC. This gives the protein CASKLAGSQETQYF.

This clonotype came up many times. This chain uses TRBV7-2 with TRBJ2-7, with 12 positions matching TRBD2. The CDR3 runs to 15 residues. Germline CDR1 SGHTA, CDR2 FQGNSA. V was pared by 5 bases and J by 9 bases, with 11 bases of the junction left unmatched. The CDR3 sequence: CASSPRTSGVVVQYF. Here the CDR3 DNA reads TGTGCCAGCAGCCCCCGGACTAGCGGGGTAGTTGTGCAGTACTTC.

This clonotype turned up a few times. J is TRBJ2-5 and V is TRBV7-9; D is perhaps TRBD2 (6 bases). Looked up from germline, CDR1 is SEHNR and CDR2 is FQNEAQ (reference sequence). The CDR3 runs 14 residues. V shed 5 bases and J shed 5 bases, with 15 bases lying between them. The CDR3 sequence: CASSPLAPSETQYF. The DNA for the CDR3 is TGTGCCAGCAGCCCACTAGCCCCATCGGAGACCCAGTACTTC.

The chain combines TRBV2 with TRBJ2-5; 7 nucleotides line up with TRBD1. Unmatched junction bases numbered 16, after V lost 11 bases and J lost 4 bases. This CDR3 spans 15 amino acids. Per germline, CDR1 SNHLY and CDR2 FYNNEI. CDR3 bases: TGTGCCGGAACCGGGACAGCCATTAAGGGAGAGACCCAGTACTTC. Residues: CAGTGTAIKGETQYF.

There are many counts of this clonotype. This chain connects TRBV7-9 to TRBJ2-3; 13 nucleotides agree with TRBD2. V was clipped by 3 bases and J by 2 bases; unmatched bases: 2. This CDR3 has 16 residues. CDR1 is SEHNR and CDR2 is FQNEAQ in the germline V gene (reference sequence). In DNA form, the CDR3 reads TGTGCCAGCAGCTTGACTAGCGGGGGGTTCACAGATACGCAGTATTTT. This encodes CASSLTSGGFTDTQYF.

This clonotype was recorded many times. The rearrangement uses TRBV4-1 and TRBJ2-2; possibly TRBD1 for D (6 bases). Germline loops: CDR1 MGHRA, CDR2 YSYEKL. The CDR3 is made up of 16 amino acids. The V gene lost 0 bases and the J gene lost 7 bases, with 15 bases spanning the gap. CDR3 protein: CASSQEQGRWNGELFF. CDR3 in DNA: TGCGCCAGCAGCCAAGAACAGGGTCGTTGGAACGGGGAGCTGTTTTTT.

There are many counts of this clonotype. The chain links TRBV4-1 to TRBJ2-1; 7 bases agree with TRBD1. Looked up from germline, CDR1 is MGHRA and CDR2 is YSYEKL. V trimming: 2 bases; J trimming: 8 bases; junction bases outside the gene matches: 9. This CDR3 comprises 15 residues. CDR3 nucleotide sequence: TGCGCCAGCAGCCAACGAAAGACAGGGTTGGATGAGCAGTTCTTC. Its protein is CASSQRKTGLDEQFF.

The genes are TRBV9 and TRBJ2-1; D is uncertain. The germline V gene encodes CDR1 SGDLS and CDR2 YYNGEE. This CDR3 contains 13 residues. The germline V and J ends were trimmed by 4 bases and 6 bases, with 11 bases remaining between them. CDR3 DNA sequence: TGTGCCAGCAGCCCAGGTCTAACCAATGAGCAGTTCTTC. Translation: CASSPGLTNEQFF.

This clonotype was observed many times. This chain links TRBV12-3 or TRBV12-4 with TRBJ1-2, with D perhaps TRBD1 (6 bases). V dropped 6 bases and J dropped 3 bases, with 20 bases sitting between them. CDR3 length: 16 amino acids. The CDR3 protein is CASSHLGHLGDYGYTF. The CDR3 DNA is TGTGCCAGCAGCCACCTGGGACACCTAGGGGACTATGGCTACACCTTC.

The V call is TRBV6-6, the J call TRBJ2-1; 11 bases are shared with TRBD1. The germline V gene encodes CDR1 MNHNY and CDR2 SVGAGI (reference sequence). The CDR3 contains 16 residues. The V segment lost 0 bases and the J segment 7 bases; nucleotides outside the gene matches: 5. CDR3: CASSYSVDRGLNEQFF. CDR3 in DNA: TGTGCCAGCAGTTACTCGGTGGACAGGGGGCTGAATGAGCAGTTCTTC.

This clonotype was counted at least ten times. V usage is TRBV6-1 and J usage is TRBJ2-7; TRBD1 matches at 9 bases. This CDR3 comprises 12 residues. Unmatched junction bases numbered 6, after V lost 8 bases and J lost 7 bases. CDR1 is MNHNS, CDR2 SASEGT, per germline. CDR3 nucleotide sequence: TGTGCCAGCTGGGACAGGGTCGAGGAGCAGTACTTC. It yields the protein CASWDRVEEQYF.

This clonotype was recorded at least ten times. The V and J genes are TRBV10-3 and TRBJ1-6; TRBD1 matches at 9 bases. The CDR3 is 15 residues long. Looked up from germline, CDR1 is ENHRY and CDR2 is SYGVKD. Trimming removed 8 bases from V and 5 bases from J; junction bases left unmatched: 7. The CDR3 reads CAIRLGTGNNSPLHF. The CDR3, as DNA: TGTGCCATCCGCCTAGGGACAGGGAATAATTCACCCCTCCACTTT.

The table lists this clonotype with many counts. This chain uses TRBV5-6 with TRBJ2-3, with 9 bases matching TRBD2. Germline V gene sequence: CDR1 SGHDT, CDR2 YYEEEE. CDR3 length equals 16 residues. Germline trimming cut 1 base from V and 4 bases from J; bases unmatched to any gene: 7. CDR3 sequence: CASSLRGTSRADTQYF. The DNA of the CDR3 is TGTGCCAGCAGCTTGCGAGGGACTAGCAGGGCAGATACGCAGTATTTT. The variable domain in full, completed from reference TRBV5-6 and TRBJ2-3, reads DAGVTQSPTHLIKTRGQQVTLRCSPKSGHDTVSWYQQALGQGPQFIFQYYEEEERQRGNFPDRFSGHQFPNYSSELNVNALLLGDSALYLCASSLRGTSRADTQYFGPGTRLTVL.

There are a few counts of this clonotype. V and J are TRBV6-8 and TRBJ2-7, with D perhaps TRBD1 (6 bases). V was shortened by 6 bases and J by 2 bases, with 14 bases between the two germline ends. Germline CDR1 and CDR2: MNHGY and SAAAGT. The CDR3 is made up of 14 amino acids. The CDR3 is CASRSDSPAYEQYF. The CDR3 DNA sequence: TGTGCCAGCAGATCGGACAGCCCAGCCTACGAGCAGTACTTC.

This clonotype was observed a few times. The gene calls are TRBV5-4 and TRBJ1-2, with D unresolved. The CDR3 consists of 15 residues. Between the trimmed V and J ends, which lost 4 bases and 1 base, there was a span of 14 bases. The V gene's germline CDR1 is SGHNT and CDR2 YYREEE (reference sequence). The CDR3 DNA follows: TGTGCCAGCAGCCCCGGCAAAATAGTTAACTATGGCTACACCTTC. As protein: CASSPGKIVNYGYTF.

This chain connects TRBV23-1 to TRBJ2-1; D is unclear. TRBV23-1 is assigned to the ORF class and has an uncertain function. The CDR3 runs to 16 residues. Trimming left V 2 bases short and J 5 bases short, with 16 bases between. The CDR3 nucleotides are TGCGCCAGCAGTCAAAGTCTCAGAGGAAGAAACAATGAGCAGTTCTTC. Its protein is CASSQSLRGRNNEQFF.

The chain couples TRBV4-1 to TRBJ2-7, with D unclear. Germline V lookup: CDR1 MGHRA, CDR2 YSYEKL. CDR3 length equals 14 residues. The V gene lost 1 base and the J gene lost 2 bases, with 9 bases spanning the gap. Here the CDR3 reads CASSQAVGTYEQYF. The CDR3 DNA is TGCGCCAGCAGCCAAGCGGTGGGGACCTACGAGCAGTACTTC.

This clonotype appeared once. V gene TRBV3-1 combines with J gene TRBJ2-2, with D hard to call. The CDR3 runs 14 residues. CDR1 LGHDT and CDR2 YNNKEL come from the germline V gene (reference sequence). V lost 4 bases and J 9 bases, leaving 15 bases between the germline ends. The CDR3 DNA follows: TGTGCCAGCAGCCCCGACACTCCGGCCAGGGAGCTGTTTTTT. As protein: CASSPDTPARELFF.